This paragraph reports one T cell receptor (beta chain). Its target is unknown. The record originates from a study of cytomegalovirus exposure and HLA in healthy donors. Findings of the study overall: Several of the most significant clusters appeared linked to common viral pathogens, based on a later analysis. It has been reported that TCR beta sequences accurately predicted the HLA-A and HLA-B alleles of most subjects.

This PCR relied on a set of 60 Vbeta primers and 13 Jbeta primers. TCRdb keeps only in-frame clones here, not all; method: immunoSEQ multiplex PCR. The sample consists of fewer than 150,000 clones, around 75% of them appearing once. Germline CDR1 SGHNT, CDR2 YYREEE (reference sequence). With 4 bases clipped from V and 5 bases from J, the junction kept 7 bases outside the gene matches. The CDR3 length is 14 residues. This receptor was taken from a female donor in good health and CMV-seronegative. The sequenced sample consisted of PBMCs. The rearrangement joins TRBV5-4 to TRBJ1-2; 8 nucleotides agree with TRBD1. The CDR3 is CASSRRDRTYGYTF. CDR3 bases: TGTGCCAGCAGCCGCCGGGACAGGACTTATGGCTACACCTTC.